This T cell receptor beta chain derives from a study of cytomegalovirus exposure and HLA in healthy donors. Study-level findings and limits: The authors listed about 170 TCR beta chains as cytomegalovirus-associated.

This clone was seen only once. Its target is not known. Measured with immunoSEQ multiplex PCR; TCRdb has only the in-frame clones, and not every one. The table includes 200,000 to 300,000 clones, about 90% detected once. The sequence was collected from a woman between 25 and 40 years old in good health and CMV-seronegative. Sequencing was done on a sample of PBMCs.

CDR3 residues: CASSSGTGKLFF. Here the CDR3 DNA reads TGTGCCAGCAGCTCAGGGACGGGAAAACTGTTTTTT. This chain links TRBV9 with TRBJ1-4; the D gene is possibly TRBD1 (5 bases). The V and J ends lost 4 bases and 10 bases respectively, with 11 bases between them. Germline CDR1 and CDR2: SGDLS and YYNGEE. CDR3 length equals 12 residues.